The sequence of this TCR beta chain was determined in a study of blood T cells in healthy people across ages (dated by TCRdb to about 2015). As for the study more broadly: In model experiments, roughly one uniquely barcoded TCR beta cDNA molecule per two T cells was captured by template switching. Using deep sequencing normalized with unique cDNA molecular identifiers, the study measured how TCR beta repertoire diversity changes with age. Two additional independent replicas of 1 million unique cDNA reads from the same blood draw were analyzed for two donors (one aged 18 to 29 and one aged 80 or older). To avoid experimental bias, donors of different ages were distributed randomly across sequencing lanes. Four age groups were formed from the donors: young (average 16 years), middle-aged (roughly 38), aged (over 55) and long-lived (roughly 81). The investigation overall reported the following: Total diversity estimates from one million sequenced T cells were considered lower bounds and underestimates. Because profiling used bulk unsorted PBMCs, naive and antigen-experienced compartments could not be compared conclusively. Donor CMV infection status was unknown, potentially confounding age-related changes in expanded clonotypes. As age increased, observed TCR beta diversity per million T cells dropped in a roughly linear way, and a significant reduction was already evident by age roughly 36. Compared with the aged group, the long-lived group had more naive CD4+ T cells, fewer expanded clones and increased TCR diversity, suggesting age selection. Observed TCR beta diversity correlated strongly with the percentage of naive T cells measured by flow cytometry.

Its CDR3 holds 15 amino acids, cysteine through phenylalanine. Only CDR3 DNA remains: 45 bases, in frame from the first base. Relative to germline, V is 0 bases shorter and J is 7 bases shorter, with 19 bases between their ends. CDR1 and CDR2 are read off the germline V gene (reference sequence) as DFQATT and SNEGSKA. Libraries came from 5' RACE. Sequencing took place on an Illumina HiSeq 2500. A second PCR of about 6 to 12 cycles was run with a J-beta primer mix and a sample-barcoded 5' primer. A unique molecular identifier was introduced onto each TCR beta cDNA molecule by a template-switch 5' adaptor carrying 12 random nucleotides. At least 2.5 million CDR3-containing paired-end reads were obtained from each sample. All of the RNA was converted into first-strand cDNA using the Mint cDNA synthesis kit, with a TRBC-specific oligonucleotide serving as the primer. All cDNA was treated with uracil-DNA glycosylase and then went through a first 18-cycle PCR with the universal primers M1SS and BC2_uni_R. The authors' pipeline ran thus. For normalization, 1 million high-quality reads were randomly selected from each sample, with every read carrying a distinct molecular identifier. Reads with shared molecular identifiers were discarded instead of being binned into consensus sequences. MiTCR, set to a Q25 quality threshold and the strictest error-elimination algorithm, was used for CDR3 identification, clonotype clustering and error correction. A nonparametric unseen species model with Euler transformation was used to estimate a lower bound on total TCR beta diversity. The public reads were quality trimmed at Q25 with fastp and then assembled into clones with MiXCR by TCRdb, keeping productive beta chains. Every entry covers one CDR3 protein and lists the most common genes and DNA from its rows. The V and J calls and clone size are TCRdb's, not the authors'. Present in this sample are around 850,000 distinct CDR3 sequences, 35% to 40% of which were seen just once. The leading ten clones occupy roughly 13% of the sample.

Systemically healthy Caucasian individuals from Russia, some 40 in total and aged 6 to 90 years, were included as donors. Each donor gave ten milliliters of peripheral blood, collected into EDTA-treated Vacutainer tubes. PBMCs were isolated by Ficoll-Paque density-gradient centrifugation, with at least 6 million obtained per sample. Trizol reagent was used to extract total RNA from PBMCs, with at least 5.5 micrograms per sample. Naive CD45RAhigh/CD27high T cell percentages were measured by flow cytometry on a PBMC aliquot from every donor. This clonotype was seen a few times. The antigen it binds to is not known. No base-level quality is on record; no much larger clone is a single base apart.

The sequenced material came from blood. The sequence came from a man younger than 35 in good health. The chain is assembled from TRBV20-1 and TRBJ2-7; the D gene remains uncertain. The DNA is as follows: TGCAGTGCTAGAGATGCCAGCACGACCCCCAATGAGCAGTACTTC. Its coded protein is CSARDASTTPNEQYF.